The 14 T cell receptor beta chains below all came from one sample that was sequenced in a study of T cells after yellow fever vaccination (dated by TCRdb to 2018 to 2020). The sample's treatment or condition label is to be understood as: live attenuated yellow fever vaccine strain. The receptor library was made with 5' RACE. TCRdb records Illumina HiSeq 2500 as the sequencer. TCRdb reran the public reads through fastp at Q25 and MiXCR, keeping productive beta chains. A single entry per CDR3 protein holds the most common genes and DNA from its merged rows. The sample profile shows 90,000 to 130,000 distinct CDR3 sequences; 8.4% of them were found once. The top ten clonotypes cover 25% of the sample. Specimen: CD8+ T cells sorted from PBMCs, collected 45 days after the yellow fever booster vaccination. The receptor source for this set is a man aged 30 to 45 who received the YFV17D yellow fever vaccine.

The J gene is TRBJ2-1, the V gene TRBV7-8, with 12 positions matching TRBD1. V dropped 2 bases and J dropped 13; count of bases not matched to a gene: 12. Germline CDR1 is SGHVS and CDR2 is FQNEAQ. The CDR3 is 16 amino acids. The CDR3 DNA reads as TGTGCCAGCAGCTTACGCCCGGGACAGGGGGCTGAGGTCCAGTTCTTC. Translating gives CASSLRPGQGAEVQFF.

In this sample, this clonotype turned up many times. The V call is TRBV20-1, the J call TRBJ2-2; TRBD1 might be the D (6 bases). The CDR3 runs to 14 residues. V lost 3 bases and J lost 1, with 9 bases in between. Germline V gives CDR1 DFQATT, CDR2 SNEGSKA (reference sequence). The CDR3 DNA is TGCAGTGCTAGTGGGGACAAGAACACCGGGGAGCTGTTTTTT. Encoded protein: CSASGDKNTGELFF.

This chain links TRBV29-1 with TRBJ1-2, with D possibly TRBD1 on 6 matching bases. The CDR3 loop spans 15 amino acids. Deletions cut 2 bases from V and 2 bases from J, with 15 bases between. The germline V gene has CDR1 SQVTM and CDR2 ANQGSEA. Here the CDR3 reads CSVESLGQPNYGYTF. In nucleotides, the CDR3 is TGCAGCGTTGAATCGCTCGGACAGCCGAACTATGGCTACACCTTC.

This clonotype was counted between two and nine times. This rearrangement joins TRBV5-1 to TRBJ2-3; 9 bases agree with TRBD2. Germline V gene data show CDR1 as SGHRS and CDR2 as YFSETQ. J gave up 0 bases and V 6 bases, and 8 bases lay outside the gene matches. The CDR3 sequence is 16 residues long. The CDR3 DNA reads TGCGCCAGCACAACTAGCGGGCCCTTTAGCACAGATACGCAGTATTTT. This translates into CASTTSGPFSTDTQYF.

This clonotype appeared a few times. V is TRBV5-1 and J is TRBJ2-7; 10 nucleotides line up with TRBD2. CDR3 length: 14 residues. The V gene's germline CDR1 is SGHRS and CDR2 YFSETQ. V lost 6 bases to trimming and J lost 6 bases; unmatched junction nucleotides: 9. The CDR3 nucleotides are TGCGCCAGCACCACTTCTAGCGGGAGTGGCGAGCAGTACTTC. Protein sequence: CASTTSSGSGEQYF.

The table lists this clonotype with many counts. CDR3 nucleotide sequence: TGTGCCAGCAGCAGACGTCGGCCTGTATACAATGAGCAGTTCTTC. Its protein is CASSRRRPVYNEQFF. The gene calls are TRBV21-1 and TRBJ2-1; the table's TRBD1 call for D was not verified on the DNA. TRBV21-1 is a listed pseudogene. This CDR3 is built from 15 residues.

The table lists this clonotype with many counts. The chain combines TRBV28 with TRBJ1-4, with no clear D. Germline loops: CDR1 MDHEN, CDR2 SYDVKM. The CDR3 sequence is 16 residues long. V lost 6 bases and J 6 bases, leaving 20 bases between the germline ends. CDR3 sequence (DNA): TGTGCCAGCAGCCCTCTAGGGAGTCTTTTAGATGAAAAACTGTTTTTT. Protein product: CASSPLGSLLDEKLFF.

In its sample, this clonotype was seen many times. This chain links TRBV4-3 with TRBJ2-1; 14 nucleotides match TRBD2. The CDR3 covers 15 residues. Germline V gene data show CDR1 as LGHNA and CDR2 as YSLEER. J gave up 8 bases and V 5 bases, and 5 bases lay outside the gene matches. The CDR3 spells CASSETSGRADEQFF. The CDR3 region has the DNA TGCGCCAGCAGCGAGACTAGCGGGAGGGCCGATGAGCAGTTCTTC.

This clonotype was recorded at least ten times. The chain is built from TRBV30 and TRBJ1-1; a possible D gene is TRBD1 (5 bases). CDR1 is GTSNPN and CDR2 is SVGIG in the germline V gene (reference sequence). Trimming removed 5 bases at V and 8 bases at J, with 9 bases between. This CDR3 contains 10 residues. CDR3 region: CAWDRTEAFF. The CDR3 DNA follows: TGTGCCTGGGACAGAACCGAAGCTTTCTTT.

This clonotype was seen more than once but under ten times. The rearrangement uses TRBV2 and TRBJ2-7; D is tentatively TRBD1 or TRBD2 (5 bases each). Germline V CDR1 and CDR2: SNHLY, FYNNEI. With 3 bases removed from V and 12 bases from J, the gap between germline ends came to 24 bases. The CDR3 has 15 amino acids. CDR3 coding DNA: TGTGCCAGCAGTGATCGTGGGGGACCCGCTGACGCGGGGTACTTC. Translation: CASSDRGGPADAGYF.

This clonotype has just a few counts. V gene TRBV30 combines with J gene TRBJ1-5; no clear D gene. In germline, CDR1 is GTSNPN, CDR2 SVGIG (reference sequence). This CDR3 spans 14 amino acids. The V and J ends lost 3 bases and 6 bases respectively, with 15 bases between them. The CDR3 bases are TGTGCCTGGAGCGCCTTAAGGGAAGGTCAGCCCCAGCATTTT. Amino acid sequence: CAWSALREGQPQHF.

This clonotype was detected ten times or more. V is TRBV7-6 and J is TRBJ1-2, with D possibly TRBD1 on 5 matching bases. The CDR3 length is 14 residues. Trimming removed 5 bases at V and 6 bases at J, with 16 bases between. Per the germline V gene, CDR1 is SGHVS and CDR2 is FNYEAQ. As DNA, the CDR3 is TGTGCCAGCAGCCAAGGGTTCGCAGGGAATGGCTACACCTTC. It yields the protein CASSQGFAGNGYTF.

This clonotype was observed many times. The CDR3 coding sequence is TGTGCCAGCTCACCAGACTCGGGACAGGGGCCCGACAATGAGCAGTTCTTC. Translation: CASSPDSGQGPDNEQFF. The chain uses TRBV18 and TRBJ2-1; TRBD1 aligns across 10 bases. CDR1 and CDR2 (germline): KGHSH, LQKENI. This CDR3 is 17 amino acids long. J was trimmed by 5 bases and V by 2 bases; bases with no gene match: 9.

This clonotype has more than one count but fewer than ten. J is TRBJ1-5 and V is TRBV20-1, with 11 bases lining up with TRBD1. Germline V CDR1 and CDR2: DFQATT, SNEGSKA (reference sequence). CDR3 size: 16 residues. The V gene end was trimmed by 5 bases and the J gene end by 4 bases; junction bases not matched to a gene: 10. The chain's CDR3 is CSAYGQGATGNQPQHF. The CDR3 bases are TGCAGTGCTTATGGACAGGGGGCGACCGGGAATCAGCCCCAGCATTTT.